What follows are 22 T cell receptor beta chains derived from one specimen sequenced in a study of T cells in localized non-small cell lung cancer. The protocol was immunoSEQ multiplex PCR, while the TCRdb copy is restricted to in-frame clones and leaves out a portion. The data show about 35,000 clones, roughly 90% seen once. The starting material was peripheral blood, obtained before any cancer treatment. The receptors shown here come from a female donor of 60 years or more with stage I lung adenocarcinoma.

This clone has only one observation. J is TRBJ2-1 and V is TRBV13; 9 bases line up with TRBD1. Germline trimming cut 4 bases from V and 5 bases from J; bases unmatched to any gene: 3. Germline lookup yields CDR1 PRHDT and CDR2 FYEKMQ (reference sequence). CDR3 length: 14 residues. CDR3: CASSYWTGDNEQFF. Written as DNA, the CDR3 is TGTGCCAGCAGCTATTGGACAGGGGACAATGAGCAGTTCTTC.

The chain has TRBV29-1 and TRBJ1-3, with 8 bases lining up with TRBD1. The germline CDR1 and CDR2 sequences are SQVTM and ANQGSEA. J lost 5 bases, V lost 4 bases, and 10 bases had no gene match. This CDR3 spans 15 amino acids. Here the CDR3 DNA reads TGCAGCGTTGCACCCGGGACAGGCCAGAGAAACACCATATATTTT. This translates into CSVAPGTGQRNTIYF.

This clone occurred a few times. The V and J genes are TRBV10-2 and TRBJ2-7; D call uncertain. Trimming cost V 7 bases and J 0 bases, with 4 bases left between them. The CDR3 runs 11 residues. Germline loops: CDR1 WSHSY, CDR2 SAAADI. DNA of the CDR3: TGCGCCAGCACCAGCTCCTACGAGCAGTACTTC. This encodes CASTSSYEQYF.

The chain employs TRBV6-1 and TRBJ1-2; 7 bases are shared with TRBD1. The germline gives CDR1 MNHNS, CDR2 SASEGT. Trimming at V came to 0 bases and at J to 4 bases, leaving 5 bases not matched to a gene. CDR3 length: 15 residues. The CDR3 sequence: CASSEAGQAFYGYTF. The CDR3 DNA sequence: TGTGCCAGCAGTGAAGCTGGACAGGCCTTCTATGGCTACACCTTC.

The chain uses TRBV5-5 and TRBJ1-2; 7 nucleotides match TRBD1. Germline V gene lookup returns CDR1 SGHKS and CDR2 YYEKEE (reference sequence). The CDR3 has 15 amino acids. Unmatched junction bases numbered 10, after V lost 4 bases and J lost 4 bases. The CDR3 DNA follows: TGTGCCAGCAGCCCGACCTCGGGACAGCTCTATGGCTACACCTTC. Amino acids: CASSPTSGQLYGYTF.

This chain joins TRBV1 and TRBJ2-3; TRBD1 reflects the table's D call only, with no check against the DNA. TRBV1 is noted as a pseudogene. The CDR3 is 20 residues long. The CDR3 sequence is CTSSPEGGSGGYFGTDTQYF. The CDR3 DNA is TGCACCAGCAGCCCCGAGGGGGGGTCAGGGGGCTATTTTGGGACAGATACGCAGTATTTT.

V and J are TRBV4-3 and TRBJ1-1; D ambiguous. Germline-derived CDR1 and CDR2 are LGHNA and YSLEER. Between the trimmed V and J ends, which lost 0 bases and 7 bases, there was a span of 12 bases. There are 14 residues in the CDR3. The CDR3 spells CASSQEKGSVEAFF. The CDR3 nucleotides are TGCGCCAGCAGCCAAGAAAAGGGAAGTGTTGAAGCTTTCTTT.

This chain connects TRBV6-1 to TRBJ2-5; 9 positions agree with TRBD2. CDR1 and CDR2 (germline): MNHNS, SASEGT. J lost 5 bases, V lost 4 bases, and 2 bases had no gene match. CDR3 length equals 13 residues. The CDR3 is CASSASGVETQYF. The CDR3 DNA is TGTGCCAGCAGTGCTAGCGGGGTTGAGACCCAGTACTTC.

This clone has a single count. The chain links TRBV4-1 to TRBJ1-6; 8 nucleotides agree with TRBD1. Germline CDR1 is MGHRA and CDR2 is YSYEKL. Trimming at V came to 1 base and at J to 13 bases, leaving 9 bases not matched to a gene. The CDR3 is made up of 15 amino acids. CDR3 loop: CASSQVPGQDFPLHF. The DNA of the CDR3 is TGCGCCAGCAGCCAAGTCCCGGGACAGGATTTCCCCCTCCACTTT.

The gene calls are TRBV28 and TRBJ2-7, with D unresolved. The germline V gene has CDR1 MDHEN and CDR2 SYDVKM. Trimming took 7 bases from V and 7 from J, leaving 8 bases between them. The length of the CDR3 is 10 residues. The CDR3 loop reads CASKALEQYF. CDR3 DNA sequence: TGTGCCAGCAAGGCCCTAGAGCAGTACTTC.

V and J are TRBV5-5 and TRBJ1-3; no clear D. Trimming removed 3 bases at V and 0 bases at J, with 16 bases between. Germline CDR1 is SGHKS and CDR2 is YYEKEE (reference sequence). The CDR3 consists of 17 residues. The CDR3 protein is CASSSLGGDNSGNTIYF. In DNA, the CDR3 is TGTGCCAGCAGCTCCCTCGGCGGGGATAACTCTGGAAACACCATATATTTT.

This chain joins TRBV11-3 and TRBJ1-2, with D perhaps TRBD1 (6 bases). The CDR3 is 15 residues long. Germline CDR1 is SGHNT and CDR2 is YENEEA. V was shortened by 5 bases and J by 1 base, with 14 bases between the two germline ends. CDR3 coding DNA: TGTGCCAGCAGCGCCATACAGGGACGTAACTATGGCTACACCTTC. It codes for CASSAIQGRNYGYTF.

The chain recombines TRBV5-5 with TRBJ2-7; D unclear. The V gene lost 0 bases and the J gene lost 6 bases, with 10 bases spanning the gap. CDR3 length: 13 residues. Germline V gene sequence: CDR1 SGHKS, CDR2 YYEKEE (reference sequence). CDR3 amino acids: CASSLGLRSEQYF. In DNA form, the CDR3 reads TGTGCCAGCAGCTTGGGTCTGCGGAGCGAGCAGTACTTC. Full variable domain (remainder filled in from reference TRBV5-5 and TRBJ2-7): DAGVTQSPTHLIKTRGQQVTLRCSPISGHKSVSWYQQVLGQGPQFIFQYYEKEERGRGNFPDRFSARQFPNYSSELNVNALLLGDSALYLCASSLGLRSEQYFGPGTRLTVT.

V and J are TRBV18 and TRBJ2-3; D is uncertain. This CDR3 has 12 residues. Looked up from germline, CDR1 is KGHSH and CDR2 is LQKENI. With 1 base removed from V and 6 bases from J, the gap between germline ends came to 5 bases. As DNA, the CDR3 is TGTGCCAGCTCACCACTCGGGGATACGCAGTATTTT. Amino acid sequence: CASSPLGDTQYF.

The chain carries TRBV20-1 and TRBJ2-4; D perhaps matches TRBD2 (5 bases). Looked up from germline, CDR1 is DFQATT and CDR2 is SNEGSKA (reference sequence). Trimming left V 5 bases short and J 8 bases short, with 10 bases between. The CDR3 extends over 11 amino acids. The CDR3 DNA reads as TGCAGTGCTTGGCGGGCGGACATTCAGTACTTC. Encoded protein: CSAWRADIQYF.

The chain employs TRBV2 and TRBJ1-2; tentatively, D is TRBD1 (6 bases). The CDR3 extends over 14 amino acids. V was cut by 8 bases and J by 4 bases, with 17 bases left in between. Germline V gene lookup returns CDR1 SNHLY and CDR2 FYNNEI. This CDR3 is CASQEGRGGYGYTF. Written as DNA, the CDR3 is TGTGCCAGCCAAGAGGGCAGGGGAGGCTATGGCTACACCTTC.

This rearrangement joins TRBV29-1 to TRBJ2-7; tentatively, D is TRBD2 (5 bases). CDR1 and CDR2 (germline): SQVTM, ANQGSEA. V gave up 4 bases and J gave up 12 bases, with 16 bases separating them. This CDR3 comprises 11 residues. CDR3 protein: CSVVAGAERYF. The CDR3 DNA follows: TGCAGCGTTGTTGCAGGAGCGGAACGGTACTTC.

The V call is TRBV4-3, the J call TRBJ1-1; the match to TRBD1 covers 7 bases. V dropped 1 base and J dropped 0; count of bases not matched to a gene: 11. CDR1 and CDR2 (germline): LGHNA, YSLEER. The CDR3 is 18 amino acids. The CDR3 bases are TGCGCCAGCAGCCAAGTGAGAGGGGGCAAATTTATGAACACTGAAGCTTTCTTT. Translated: CASSQVRGGKFMNTEAFF.

J is TRBJ1-1 and V is TRBV6-6; D is ambiguous. The CDR3 has 15 residues. CDR1 and CDR2 (germline): MNHNY, SVGAGI (reference sequence). Trimming removed 0 bases at V and 6 bases at J, with 14 bases between. CDR3 nucleotides: TGTGCCAGCAGTTACTCTAGGCAGGCTCCACCTGAAGCTTTCTTT. This gives the protein CASSYSRQAPPEAFF.

The sample holds a few counts of this clone. The chain carries TRBV5-1 and TRBJ1-6; TRBD1 might be the D (5 bases). CDR1 is SGHRS and CDR2 is YFSETQ in the germline V gene. The CDR3 spans 15 residues. V lost 0 bases and J 10 bases, leaving 14 bases between the germline ends. The CDR3 coding sequence is TGCGCCAGCAGCTTGGAAGCAGGGACGGAATCACCCCTCCACTTT. Its protein is CASSLEAGTESPLHF.

Worth noting for this clone: Other DNA sequences from this sample encode an identical CDR3 as well. J is TRBJ1-5 and V is TRBV5-8, with no clear D. Germline V gene lookup returns CDR1 SGHTS and CDR2 YDEGEE. This CDR3 is built from 14 residues. Trimming removed 5 bases from V and 4 bases from J, with 13 bases in between. The CDR3 loop is CASSFWQLNQPQHF. CDR3 coding DNA: TGTGCCAGCAGTTTTTGGCAGCTTAATCAGCCCCAGCATTTT.

V usage is TRBV18 and J usage is TRBJ1-2; 7 bases are a match to TRBD1. V lost 3 bases, J lost 2 bases, and 3 bases stayed unmatched. This CDR3 contains 14 residues. Germline CDR1 KGHSH, CDR2 LQKENI. CDR3 in amino acids: CASSPWGQNYGYTF. DNA of the CDR3: TGTGCCAGCTCACCGTGGGGACAGAACTATGGCTACACCTTC.